This section outlines one T cell receptor beta chain sequence together with its context. Some clones are missing from TCRdb's copy, which holds only in-frame ones; the method was immunoSEQ multiplex PCR. The table lists more than 2,000,000 clones, about 92% of them singletons. The data were obtained in a study of shared clonotypes between healthy human individuals. The V end lost 5 bases, the J end lost 7 bases, and 18 bases lay between the germline ends. Germline V gene sequence: CDR1 SNHLY, CDR2 FYNNEI. The CDR3 is made up of 15 amino acids. Sequenced material: naive CD4+ T cells sorted from blood. Subset denoted: CD45RA+ positively selected. The chain uses TRBV2 and TRBJ1-5; maybe TRBD1 (5 bases). The origin of this receptor is a man aged 18 to 30 in good health. CDR3 amino acids: CASSTWGTEFQPQHF. The CDR3 nucleotides read TGTGCCAGCAGTACCTGGGGGACCGAGTTCCAGCCCCAGCATTTT.